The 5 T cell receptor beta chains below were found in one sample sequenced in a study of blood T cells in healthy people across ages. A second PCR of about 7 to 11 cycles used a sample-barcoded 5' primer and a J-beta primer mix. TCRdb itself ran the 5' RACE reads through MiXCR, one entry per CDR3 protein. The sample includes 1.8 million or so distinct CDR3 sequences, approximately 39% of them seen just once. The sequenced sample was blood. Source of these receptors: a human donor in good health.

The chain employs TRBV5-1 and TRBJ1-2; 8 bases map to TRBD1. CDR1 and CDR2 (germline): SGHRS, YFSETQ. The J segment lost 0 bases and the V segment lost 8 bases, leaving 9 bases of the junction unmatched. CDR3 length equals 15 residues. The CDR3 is CASTPGQGANYGYTF. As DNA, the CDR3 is TGCGCCAGTACTCCCGGACAGGGAGCTAACTATGGCTACACCTTC. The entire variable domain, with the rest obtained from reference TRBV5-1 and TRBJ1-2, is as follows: KAGVTQTPRYLIKTRGQQVTLSCSPISGHRSVSWYQQTPGQGLQFLFEYFSETQRNKGNFPGRFSGRQFSNSRSEMNVSTLELGDSALYLCASTPGQGANYGYTFGSGTRLTVV.

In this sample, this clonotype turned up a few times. In DNA form, the CDR3 reads TGCAGTGCTAGCCCGGGGTTAGAGACCCAGTACTTC. Translation: CSASPGLETQYF. The chain couples TRBV20-1 to TRBJ2-5; tentatively, D is TRBD2 (5 bases). This CDR3 contains 12 residues. V was clipped by 3 bases and J by 4 bases, with 9 bases between them. Germline CDR1 and CDR2: DFQATT and SNEGSKA (reference sequence).

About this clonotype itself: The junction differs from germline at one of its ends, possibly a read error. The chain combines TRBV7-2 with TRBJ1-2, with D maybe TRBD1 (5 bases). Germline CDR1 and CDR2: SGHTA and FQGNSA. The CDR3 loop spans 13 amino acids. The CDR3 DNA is TGTGCCGGCAGCCTAAGGGGTTATACTGGCTACACCTTC. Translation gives CAGSLRGYTGYTF.

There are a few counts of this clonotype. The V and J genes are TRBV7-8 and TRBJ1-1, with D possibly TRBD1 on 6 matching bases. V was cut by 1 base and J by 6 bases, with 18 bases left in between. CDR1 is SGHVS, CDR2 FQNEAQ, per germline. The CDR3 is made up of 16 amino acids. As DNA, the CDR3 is TGTGCCAGCAGCTTAGGGGGACACGGATGGTGGGCTGAAGCTTTCTTT. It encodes CASSLGGHGWWAEAFF.

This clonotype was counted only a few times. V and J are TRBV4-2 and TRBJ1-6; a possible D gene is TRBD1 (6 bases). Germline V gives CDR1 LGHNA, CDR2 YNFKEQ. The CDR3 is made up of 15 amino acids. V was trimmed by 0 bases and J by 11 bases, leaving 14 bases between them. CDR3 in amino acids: CASSQDPGERTPLHF. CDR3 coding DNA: TGTGCCAGCAGCCAAGACCCAGGGGAGAGGACACCCCTCCACTTT.